This entry lists 5 T cell receptor beta chains sequenced from one sample in a study of blood T cell repertoires in COVID-19. Data came from immunoSEQ multiplex PCR; TCRdb stores just in-frame clones and leaves some out. The sample lists 200,000 to 300,000 clones; over 75% were seen once. Sequencing was done on a sample of peripheral blood. The receptors come from a human donor in a cohort sampled during active COVID-19.

This chain links TRBV10-3 with TRBJ2-5; TRBD2 might be the D (5 bases). The V gene's germline CDR1 is ENHRY and CDR2 SYGVKD. The ends were cut back, 3 bases at V and 5 bases at J, with 10 bases in the middle. The CDR3 runs to 13 residues. This chain's CDR3 is CAISELTMETQYF. CDR3 sequence (DNA): TGTGCCATCAGTGAACTGACTATGGAGACCCAGTACTTC.

The V gene is TRBV18, the J gene TRBJ2-5, with TRBD2 identical over 16 bases. This CDR3 region has 19 residues. From germline, CDR1 is KGHSH and CDR2 LQKENI. V lost 6 bases and J lost 3; bases outside the gene matches: 13. The CDR3 region has the DNA TGTGCCAGCTCGCCGGGACTAGCGGGAGGGGGATGGGAAAAAGAGACCCAGTACTTC. It specifies CASSPGLAGGGWEKETQYF.

The rearrangement joins TRBV6-2 or TRBV6-3 to TRBJ2-7; possible D gene TRBD2, 5 bases. Germline V gene data show CDR1 as MNHEY and CDR2 as SVGEGT. V shed 2 bases and J shed 1 base, with 12 bases lying between them. The CDR3 has 15 residues. The DNA of the CDR3 is TGTGCCAGCAGTTACCCGGGAAGAGGGTCCTACGAGCAGTACTTC. Its protein is CASSYPGRGSYEQYF.

CDR3 sequence reads: CASSPRGRGGRMTYEQYF. The CDR3 nucleotides are TGTGCCAGCAGCCCAAGGGGACGGGGGGGCAGAATGACCTACGAGCAGTACTTC. The chain employs TRBV4-2 and TRBJ2-7; 8 positions match TRBD2. V shed 4 bases, J shed 2 bases, and the junction held 16 bases outside the gene matches. In germline, CDR1 is LGHNA, CDR2 YNFKEQ. The CDR3 runs 18 residues.

The J gene is TRBJ2-2, the V gene TRBV5-1; 7 nucleotides align to TRBD1. This CDR3 is built from 14 residues. Germline values: CDR1 SGHRS, CDR2 YFSETQ. After removal of 0 bases from V and 7 bases from J, the junction contained 3 bases not matched to a gene. The CDR3 loop reads CASSLDRGNGELFF. The CDR3 DNA reads TGCGCCAGCAGCTTGGACAGGGGAAACGGGGAGCTGTTTTTT.